Shown below are 10 T cell receptor beta chains from a single sample sequenced in a study of patients and donors after allogeneic stem cell transplantation. One entry per CDR3 protein results from TCRdb running MiXCR on the RT-PCR reads. The data show 800,000 to 1,000,000 distinct CDR3 sequences, 18% seen once. Source material: blood, either unsorted or a sorted T cell fraction (not recorded which). The receptors derive from a human donor who was either an allogeneic HSCT recipient or a stem cell or donor lymphocyte infusion donor (not recorded which). It is not recorded whose cells these are; they may come from a transplant donor.

The DNA of the CDR3 is TGTGCCAGTAGTGTCTCTAGCGGGAGGGCATATGAGCAGTTCTTC. It yields the protein CASSVSSGRAYEQFF. The chain employs TRBV19 and TRBJ2-1; 12 bases are a match to TRBD2. V shed 5 bases, J shed 8 bases, and the junction held 7 bases outside the gene matches. Per germline, CDR1 LNHDA and CDR2 SQIVND (reference sequence). The CDR3 extends over 15 amino acids. Drawing the rest from reference TRBV19 and TRBJ2-1, the complete variable domain is DGGITQSPKYLFRKEGQNVTLSCEQNLNHDAMYWYRQDPGQGLRLIYYSQIVNDFQKGDIAEGYSVSREKKESFPLTVTSAQKNPTAFYLCASSVSSGRAYEQFFGPGTRLTVL.

The chain combines TRBV6-2 or TRBV6-3 with TRBJ2-7; 10 bases are a match to TRBD2. CDR1 is MNHEY, CDR2 SVGEGT, per germline. The CDR3 totals 16 residues. Germline trimming cut 0 bases from V and 3 bases from J; bases unmatched to any gene: 5. The CDR3 DNA reads TGTGCCAGCAGTTACTCGGCTAGCGGGGGCCGCTACGAGCAGTACTTC. It codes for CASSYSASGGRYEQYF.

In this sample, this clonotype turned up many times. This chain connects TRBV6-5 to TRBJ2-2, with unresolved D. The germline V gene encodes CDR1 MNHEY and CDR2 SVGAGI. V gave up 6 bases and J gave up 6 bases, with 8 bases separating them. The CDR3 has 12 residues. The CDR3 here is CASSLRAGELFF. The CDR3 nucleotides are TGTGCCAGCAGCTTAAGGGCCGGGGAGCTGTTTTTT.

This clonotype has more than one count but fewer than ten. The chain employs TRBV20-1 and TRBJ1-4, with D uncertain. This CDR3 contains 14 residues. V was trimmed by 0 bases and J by 8 bases, leaving 13 bases between them. The germline gives CDR1 DFQATT, CDR2 SNEGSKA (reference sequence). CDR3 sequence (DNA): TGCAGTGCTAGAGATACACGGATTTGGGAAAAACTGTTTTTT. The encoded protein is CSARDTRIWEKLFF.

The rearrangement links TRBV7-9 to TRBJ2-3; 7 positions match TRBD2. CDR3 length: 16 amino acids. The ends lost 3 bases at V and 2 bases at J; junction bases unmatched: 8. Germline V gene lookup returns CDR1 SEHNR and CDR2 FQNEAQ (reference sequence). The CDR3 spells CASSLERGWDTDTQYF. CDR3 DNA sequence: TGTGCCAGCAGCTTGGAGCGGGGATGGGACACAGATACGCAGTATTTT.

The CDR3 coding sequence is TGTGCCAGCAGTTACTCTTGGTCGGCTGGTCAGGCGGCCCAGCATTTT. It translates to CASSYSWSAGQAAQHF. The V call is TRBV6-5, the J call TRBJ1-5; the D is unclear. The CDR3 loop spans 16 amino acids. Trimming removed 0 bases from V and 11 bases from J, with 20 bases in between. CDR1 is MNHEY, CDR2 SVGAGI, per germline.

This chain links TRBV30 with TRBJ2-7; D is uncertain. Germline V gene sequence: CDR1 GTSNPN, CDR2 SVGIG (reference sequence). This CDR3 is built from 14 residues. Trimming took off 1 base at V and 5 bases at J, with 15 bases between the two ends. CDR3 bases: TGTGCCTGGAGTGAGGATAGGTGGCGTAACGAGCAGTACTTC. Encoded protein: CAWSEDRWRNEQYF.

This clonotype was counted only a few times. The chain recombines TRBV7-2 with TRBJ2-5; D possibly corresponds to TRBD1 (7 bases). The CDR3 contains 14 residues. Deletions cut 5 bases from V and 8 bases from J, with 18 bases between. From germline, CDR1 is SGHTA and CDR2 FQGNSA. As DNA, the CDR3 is TGTGCCAGCAGCCGAAACAGGGGAGGACAAACCCAGTACTTC. Protein: CASSRNRGGQTQYF.

V usage is TRBV12-3 or TRBV12-4 and J usage is TRBJ1-1; D is undetermined. The CDR3 spans 15 residues. Deletions cut 6 bases from V and 1 base from J, with 15 bases between. The CDR3 nucleotides are TGTGCCAGCAGCCCCCTCGGTCTGACGAACACTGAAGCTTTCTTT. Its protein product is CASSPLGLTNTEAFF.

In its sample, this clonotype was seen a few times. The genes are TRBV20-1 and TRBJ2-6, with a weak D call TRBD1 (6 bases). The CDR3 length is 17 residues. The germline V gene encodes CDR1 DFQATT and CDR2 SNEGSKA (reference sequence). V dropped 4 bases and J dropped 0 bases, with 16 bases sitting between them. CDR3: CSAKFDQGLSGANVLTF. CDR3 nucleotide sequence: TGCAGTGCTAAGTTCGACCAGGGGCTCTCTGGGGCCAACGTCCTGACTTTC.